Listed below are T cell receptor beta chains from one sample, sequenced in a study of prognosis after radiotherapy for stage I lung cancer. MiXCR, applied by TCRdb to the multiplex PCR reads, yields one record per CDR3 protein. The top ten hold roughly 7% of the sample, which has fewer than 14,000 distinct CDR3 sequences, about 54% seen once. Sample: PBMCs, taken before or after stereotactic body radiation therapy (not recorded which). These receptor sequences come from a donor over 45 with non-small cell lung cancer. Both conserved end residues are trimmed from each CDR3. A D gene is named only where the DNA matches it firmly.

cdr3_aa v_call d_call
ASSQGLAGAETQY TRBV14 TRBD2
SARTGYRSSTDTQY TRBV20-1 TRBD1
ASSIDTGFDTEAF TRBV19 NA
ASRPPGQGARNEQF TRBV19 TRBD1
ASSKPVQGYGYT TRBV6-1 NA
ATIRDLLGLAGDEQF TRBV15 TRBD2
ASTPVTGQPQH TRBV2 NA
ASSQKWTGALGYT TRBV16 TRBD1
ASKQRECPEQF TRBV6-2/TRBV6-3 NA
ASSFGESDTQY TRBV5-1 NA
AISIGQSSGNTIY TRBV10-3 NA
SASDRENSYEQY TRBV20-1 TRBD1
ASSGQGTTNTGELF TRBV9 TRBD1
ASRRQGGLREQY TRBV12-3/TRBV12-4 NA
ATSRDATGLHEQY TRBV15 TRBD1
ASSLFEGRQF TRBV5-1 NA
ASNGQFEQF TRBV2 NA
ASSHSWRTVGRSPLH TRBV7-2 NA
ASSRQTSAEQF TRBV4-3 NA
VISVEGTGELF TRBV6-1 NA
ASSFAGSLMYYGYT TRBV11-3 NA
ASSVDGGGVLNEQF TRBV9 NA
ASPIRGWSYNEQF TRBV11-2 NA
ASSYRAMSNQPQH TRBV28 NA
AISDSRSTDTQY TRBV10-3 NA
ASSLSPGELF TRBV5-1 NA
SSSRVPMNTEAF TRBV6-2/TRBV6-3 NA